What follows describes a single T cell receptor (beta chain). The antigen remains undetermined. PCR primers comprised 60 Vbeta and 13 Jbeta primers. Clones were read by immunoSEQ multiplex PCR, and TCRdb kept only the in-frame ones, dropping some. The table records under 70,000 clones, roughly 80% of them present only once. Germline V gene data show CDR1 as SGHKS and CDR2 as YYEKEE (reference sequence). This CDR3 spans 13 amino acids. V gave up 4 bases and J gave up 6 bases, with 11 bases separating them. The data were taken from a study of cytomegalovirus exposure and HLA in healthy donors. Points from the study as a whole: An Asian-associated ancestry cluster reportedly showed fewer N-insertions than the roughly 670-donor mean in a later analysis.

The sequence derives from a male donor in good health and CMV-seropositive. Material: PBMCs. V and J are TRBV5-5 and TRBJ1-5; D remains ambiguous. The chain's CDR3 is CASSPISSQPQHF. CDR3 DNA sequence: TGTGCCAGCAGCCCGATTAGTAGTCAGCCCCAGCATTTT.